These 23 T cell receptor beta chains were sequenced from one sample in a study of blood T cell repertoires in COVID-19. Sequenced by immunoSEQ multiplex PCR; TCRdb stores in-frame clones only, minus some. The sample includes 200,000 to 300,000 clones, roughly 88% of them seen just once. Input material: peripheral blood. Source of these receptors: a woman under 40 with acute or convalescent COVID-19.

CDR3 sequence (DNA): TGTGCCAGTAGACTACCACAGGGGGCGACTGGAAACACCATATATTTT. This sequence encodes CASRLPQGATGNTIYF. This chain uses TRBV19 with TRBJ1-3; 9 bases agree with TRBD1. This CDR3 has 16 amino acids. Germline V gene lookup returns CDR1 LNHDA and CDR2 SQIVND (reference sequence). V gave up 6 bases and J gave up 2 bases; unmatched junction bases: 8.

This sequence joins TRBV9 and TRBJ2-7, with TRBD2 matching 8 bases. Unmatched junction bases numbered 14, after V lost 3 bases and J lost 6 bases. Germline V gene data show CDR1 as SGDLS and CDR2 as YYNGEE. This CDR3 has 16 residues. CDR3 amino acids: CASSGRPVTSVSEQYF. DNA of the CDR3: TGTGCCAGCAGCGGACGTCCTGTGACTAGCGTCTCCGAGCAGTACTTC.

The CDR3 sequence: CASGQRGTSNTGELFF. In DNA, the CDR3 is TGTGCCAGCGGCCAAAGAGGTACATCGAACACCGGGGAGCTGTTTTTT. The gene calls are TRBV19 and TRBJ2-2, with D unresolved. The CDR3 contains 16 residues. Germline CDR1 reads LNHDA; CDR2 reads SQIVND (reference sequence). Trimming left V 9 bases short and J 0 bases short, with 17 bases between.

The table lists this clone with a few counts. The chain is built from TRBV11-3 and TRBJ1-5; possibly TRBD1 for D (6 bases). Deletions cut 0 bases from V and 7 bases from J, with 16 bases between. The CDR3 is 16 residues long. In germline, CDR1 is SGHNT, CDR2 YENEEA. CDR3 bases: TGTGCCAGCAGCTTAGACCCAAACAGGGATGGACAGCCCCAGCATTTT. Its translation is CASSLDPNRDGQPQHF.

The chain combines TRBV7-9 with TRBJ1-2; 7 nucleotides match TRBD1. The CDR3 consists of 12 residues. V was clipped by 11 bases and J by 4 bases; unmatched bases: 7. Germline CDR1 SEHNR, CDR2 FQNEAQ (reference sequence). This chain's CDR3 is CAGQGVSYGYTF. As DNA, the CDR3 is TGTGCCGGTCAGGGGGTCTCCTATGGCTACACCTTC.

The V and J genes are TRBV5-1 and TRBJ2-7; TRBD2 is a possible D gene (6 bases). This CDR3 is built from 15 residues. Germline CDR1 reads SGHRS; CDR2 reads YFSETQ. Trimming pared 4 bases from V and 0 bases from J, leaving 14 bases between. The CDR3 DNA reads TGCGCCAGCAGCGCAGGGACTGGCAACTCCTACGAGCAGTACTTC. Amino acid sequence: CASSAGTGNSYEQYF.

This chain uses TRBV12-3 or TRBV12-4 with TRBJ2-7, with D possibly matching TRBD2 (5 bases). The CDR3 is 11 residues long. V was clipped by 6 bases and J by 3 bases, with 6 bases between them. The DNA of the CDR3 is TGTGCCAGCAGCCGGGGCTACGAGCAGTACTTC. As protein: CASSRGYEQYF.

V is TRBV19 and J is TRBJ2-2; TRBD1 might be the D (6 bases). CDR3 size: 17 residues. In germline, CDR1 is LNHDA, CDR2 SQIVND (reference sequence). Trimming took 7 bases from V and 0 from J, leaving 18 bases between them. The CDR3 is CASKTFLRGSNTGELFF. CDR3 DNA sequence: TGTGCCAGTAAAACATTCCTCAGGGGATCGAACACCGGGGAGCTGTTTTTT.

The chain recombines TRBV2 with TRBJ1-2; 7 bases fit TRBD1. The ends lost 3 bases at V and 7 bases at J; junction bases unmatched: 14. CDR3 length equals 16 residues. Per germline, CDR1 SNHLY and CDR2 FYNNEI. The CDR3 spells CASSDDPLTGRIGYTF. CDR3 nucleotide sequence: TGTGCCAGCAGTGACGATCCCTTGACAGGGAGGATTGGCTACACCTTC. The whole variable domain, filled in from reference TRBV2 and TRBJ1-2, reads EPEVTQTPSHQVTQMGQEVILRCVPISNHLYFYWYRQILGQKVEFLVSFYNNEISEKSEIFDDQFSVERPDGSNFTLKIRSTKLEDSAMYFCASSDDPLTGRIGYTFGSGTRLTVV.

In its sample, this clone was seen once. The chain's CDR3 is CASSLGLPFYEQYF. For the CDR3, the DNA is TGTGCCAGCAGTTTAGGGCTTCCGTTCTACGAGCAGTACTTC. This chain links TRBV27 with TRBJ2-7; no definite D call. Trimming pared 2 bases from V and 3 bases from J, leaving 11 bases between. The CDR3 is made up of 14 amino acids. Per germline, CDR1 MNHEY and CDR2 SMNVEV (reference sequence).

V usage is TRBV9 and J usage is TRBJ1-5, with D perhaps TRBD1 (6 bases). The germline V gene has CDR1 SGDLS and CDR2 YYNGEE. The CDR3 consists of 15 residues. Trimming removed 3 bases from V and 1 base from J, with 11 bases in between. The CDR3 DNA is TGTGCCAGCAGCGAGGGGGGGAGGAGCAATCAGCCCCAGCATTTT. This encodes CASSEGGRSNQPQHF.

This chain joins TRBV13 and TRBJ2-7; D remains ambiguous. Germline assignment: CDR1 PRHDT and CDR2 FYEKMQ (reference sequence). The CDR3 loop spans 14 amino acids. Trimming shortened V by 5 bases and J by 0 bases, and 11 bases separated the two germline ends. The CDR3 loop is CASSLSRVSYEQYF. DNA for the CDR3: TGTGCCAGCAGCCTAAGTCGGGTCTCCTACGAGCAGTACTTC.

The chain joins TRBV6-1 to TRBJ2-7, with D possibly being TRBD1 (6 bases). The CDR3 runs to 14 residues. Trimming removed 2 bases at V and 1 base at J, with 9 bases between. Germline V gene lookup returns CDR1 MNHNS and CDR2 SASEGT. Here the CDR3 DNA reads TGTGCCAGCAGTGAACCCAGGGGATCCTACGAGCAGTACTTC. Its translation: CASSEPRGSYEQYF.

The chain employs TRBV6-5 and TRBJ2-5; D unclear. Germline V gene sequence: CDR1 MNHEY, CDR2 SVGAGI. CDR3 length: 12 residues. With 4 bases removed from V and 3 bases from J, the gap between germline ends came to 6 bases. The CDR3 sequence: CASSFPKETQYF. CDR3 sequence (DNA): TGTGCCAGCAGTTTCCCCAAAGAGACCCAGTACTTC.

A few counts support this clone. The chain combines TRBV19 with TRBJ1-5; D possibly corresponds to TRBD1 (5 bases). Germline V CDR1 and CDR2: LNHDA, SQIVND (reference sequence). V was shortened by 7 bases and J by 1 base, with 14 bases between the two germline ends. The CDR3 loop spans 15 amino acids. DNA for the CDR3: TGTGCCAGTACCGTGTGGGGGGACAGCAATCAGCCCCAGCATTTT. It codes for CASTVWGDSNQPQHF.

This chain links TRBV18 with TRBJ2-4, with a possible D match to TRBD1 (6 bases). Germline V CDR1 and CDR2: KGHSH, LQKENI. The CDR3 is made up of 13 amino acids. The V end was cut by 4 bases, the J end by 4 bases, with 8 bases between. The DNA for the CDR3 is TGTGCCAGCTCACAAGGACAGAAAAACATTCAGTACTTC. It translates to CASSQGQKNIQYF.

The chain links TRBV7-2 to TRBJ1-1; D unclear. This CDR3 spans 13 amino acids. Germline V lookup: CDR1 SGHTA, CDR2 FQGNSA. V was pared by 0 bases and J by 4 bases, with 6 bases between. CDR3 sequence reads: CASSLAFLTEAFF. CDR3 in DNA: TGTGCCAGCAGCTTAGCGTTCCTCACTGAAGCTTTCTTT. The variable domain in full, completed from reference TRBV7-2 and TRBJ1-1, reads GAGVSQSPSNKVTEKGKDVELRCDPISGHTALYWYRQSLGQGLEFLIYFQGNSAPDKSGLPSDRFSAERTGGSVSTLTIQRTQQEDSAVYLCASSLAFLTEAFFGQGTRLTVV.

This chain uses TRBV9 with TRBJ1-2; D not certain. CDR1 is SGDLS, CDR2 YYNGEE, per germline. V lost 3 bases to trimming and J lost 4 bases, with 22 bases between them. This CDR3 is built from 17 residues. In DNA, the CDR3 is TGTGCCAGCAGCGCGGAGCTAGGAAGGGAGAAGGCCTATGGCTACACCTTC. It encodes CASSAELGREKAYGYTF.

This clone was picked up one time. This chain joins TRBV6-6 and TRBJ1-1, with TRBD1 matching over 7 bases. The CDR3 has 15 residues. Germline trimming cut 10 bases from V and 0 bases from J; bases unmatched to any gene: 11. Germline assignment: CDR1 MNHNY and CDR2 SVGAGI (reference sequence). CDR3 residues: CAIKRDRTLNTEAFF. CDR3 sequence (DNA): TGTGCCATCAAAAGGGACAGAACTTTGAACACTGAAGCTTTCTTT.

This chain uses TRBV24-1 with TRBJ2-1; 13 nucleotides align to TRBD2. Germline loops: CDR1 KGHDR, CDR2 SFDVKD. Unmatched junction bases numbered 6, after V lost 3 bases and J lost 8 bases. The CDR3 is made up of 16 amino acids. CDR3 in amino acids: CATSDPTSGRSHEQFF. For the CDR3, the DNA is TGTGCCACCAGTGATCCGACTAGCGGGAGGTCTCATGAGCAGTTCTTC.

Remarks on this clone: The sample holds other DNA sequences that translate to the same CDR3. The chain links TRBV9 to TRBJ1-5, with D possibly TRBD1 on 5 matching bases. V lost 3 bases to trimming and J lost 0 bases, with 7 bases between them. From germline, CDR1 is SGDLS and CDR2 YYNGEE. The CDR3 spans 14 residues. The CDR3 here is CASSAGGSNQPQHF. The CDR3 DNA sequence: TGTGCCAGCAGCGCGGGGGGTAGCAATCAGCCCCAGCATTTT.

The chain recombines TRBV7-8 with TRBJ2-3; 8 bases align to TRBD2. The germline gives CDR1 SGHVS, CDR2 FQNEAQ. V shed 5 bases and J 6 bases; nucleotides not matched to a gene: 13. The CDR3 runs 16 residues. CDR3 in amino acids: CASSMKRESWADTQYF. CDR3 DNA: TGTGCCAGCAGCATGAAGCGGGAGAGCTGGGCCGATACGCAGTATTTT.

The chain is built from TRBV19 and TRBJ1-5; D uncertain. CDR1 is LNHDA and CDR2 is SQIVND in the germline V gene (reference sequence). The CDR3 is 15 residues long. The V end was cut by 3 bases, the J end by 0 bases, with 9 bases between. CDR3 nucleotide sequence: TGTGCCAGTAGTATTTCCCGCTATAGCAATCAGCCCCAGCATTTT. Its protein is CASSISRYSNQPQHF.